This entry concerns a single T cell receptor beta chain. Antigen: not known. V was clipped by 4 bases and J by 0 bases, with 7 bases between them. The CDR3 is 13 amino acids. Germline-derived CDR1 and CDR2 are MDHEN and SYDVKM. The whole isolated RNA underwent reverse transcription, so sequencing captured expressed TCRB transcripts. The method was immunoSEQ multiplex PCR; TCRdb's version includes in-frame clones alone and lacks a portion of them. The sample includes 900,000 or so clones, under 20% of them seen just once. This sample is drawn from a study of beta chain features in type 1 diabetes. On the study more broadly: All samples together contributed 85 million to 120 million sorted cells for examination.

Study results and limitations: Sampled from patients, naive, central memory and Treg TCRB repertoires appeared more similar than those sampled from healthy donors.

This TCR came from a woman under 30 in good health. Sequencing input: naive CD4+ T cells from blood. The chain has TRBV28 and TRBJ2-7; D unresolved. The CDR3 DNA is TGTGCCAGCAGTTCAAGAAGCTCCTACGAGCAGTACTTC. Its translation is CASSSRSSYEQYF.